The sequence of this T cell receptor (beta chain) was determined in a study of shared clonotypes between healthy human individuals. Splitting of CD4+ cells produced CD45RA+ naive and CD45RA-negative memory subsets. With respect to this clone: No antigen is known for it.

CDR3 length: 15 amino acids. Only in-frame clones appear in the TCRdb table, and some are missing; sequencing was by immunoSEQ multiplex PCR. The data hold about 2.4 million clones, with under 95% observed a single time. Study findings and constraints: Large sequencing depth failed to make sorted-subset sequencing complete, rarefaction showed.

The J gene is TRBJ2-7, the V gene TRBV21-1; the D call TRBD1 from the table was never checked on the DNA. TRBV21-1 is termed a pseudogene. The sample comprised naive CD4+ T cells from PBMCs. The subset: CD45RA+ positively selected. This TCR derives from a man between 18 and 35 years old in good health. Some clones in this sample may be carry-over from other donors' samples. The CDR3 sequence: CAVPVADRGYYEQYF. The DNA of the CDR3 is TGTGCCGTTCCGGTGGCGGACAGGGGGTACTACGAGCAGTACTTC.